Listed here are 3 T cell receptor beta chains from one sample, sequenced in a study of shared clonotypes between healthy human individuals (dated by TCRdb to the early 2020s). Library prep was done by the immunoSEQ multiplex PCR assay. TCRdb took this table from immuneACCESS and kept in-frame rearrangements with V and J called. Such tables lack part of the clones; where checked against another copy, unresolved V genes explain under half of the gap, and the rest is unexplained. Here the sample has about 2.4 million clones; around 94% occur a single time. Jointly, the top ten make up around 0.14% of the sample. The sequenced sample consisted of naive CD4+ T cells sorted from blood. In the paper's terms, the cell subset or site label means: CD45RA+ positively selected. The receptors here all came from a man aged 18 to 29 in good health.

V usage is TRBV30 and J usage is TRBJ2-3, with D maybe TRBD2 (6 bases). Germline values: CDR1 GTSNPN, CDR2 SVGIG (reference sequence). CDR3 length: 15 residues. Trimming took off 0 bases at V and 0 bases at J, with 10 bases between the two ends. The CDR3 reads CAWSVGGTSTDTQYF. CDR3 in DNA: TGTGCCTGGAGTGTAGGCGGGACTAGCACAGATACGCAGTATTTT.

The chain joins TRBV6-6 to TRBJ2-7, with 8 bases lining up with TRBD1. The CDR3 has 12 residues. V lost 4 bases to trimming and J lost 7 bases; unmatched junction nucleotides: 3. Germline assignment: CDR1 MNHNY and CDR2 SVGAGI (reference sequence). The CDR3 DNA follows: TGTGCCAGCAGTTCAGGGGGCCAAGAGCAGTACTTC. As protein: CASSSGGQEQYF.

The CDR3 reads CASSPGSGNTEAFF. The CDR3, as DNA: TGTGCCAGCAGCCCCGGAAGTGGGAACACTGAAGCTTTCTTT. The chain couples TRBV7-3 to TRBJ1-1; no clear D. The CDR3 consists of 14 residues. The V end lost 5 bases, the J end lost 1 base, and 11 bases lay between the germline ends. In germline, CDR1 is SGHTA, CDR2 FQGTGA.